One and the same sample provided the 20 T cell receptor beta chains below, sequenced in a study of shared clonotypes between healthy human individuals (dated by TCRdb to 2019 to 2021). Library preparation was by the immunoSEQ multiplex PCR assay. TCRdb retrieved this table from immuneACCESS and kept in-frame rearrangements only. Not all clones are present; in checked studies, unresolved V genes account for under half, and no reason is known for the remainder. The sample contains some 2,100,000 clones, 95% of them found a single time. About 0.13% of the sample is held by the ten biggest clonotypes. What was sequenced was naive CD4+ T cells sorted from blood. According to the study, the label for this sample's cell subset or site signals: CD45RA+ positively selected. The receptors stem from a man aged 18 to 30 in good health.

This chain connects TRBV19 to TRBJ1-6; 7 bases are shared with TRBD1. After removal of 6 bases from V and 9 bases from J, the junction contained 8 bases not matched to a gene. The CDR3 is 14 amino acids. Germline V gene lookup returns CDR1 LNHDA and CDR2 SQIVND (reference sequence). The CDR3 DNA is TGTGCCAGTAGCCCCACAGGGGTATTTTCACCCCTCCACTTT. Translation: CASSPTGVFSPLHF.

J is TRBJ1-4 and V is TRBV30, with TRBD1 matching over 7 bases. CDR1 is GTSNPN, CDR2 SVGIG, per germline (reference sequence). This CDR3 has 15 residues. After removal of 4 bases from V and 4 bases from J, the junction contained 9 bases not matched to a gene. CDR3 residues: CAWTNPYRGNEKLFF. The CDR3 nucleotides are TGTGCCTGGACAAACCCTTACAGGGGTAATGAAAAACTGTTTTTT.

This sequence joins TRBV27 and TRBJ2-7; TRBD1 might be the D (7 bases). The V and J ends lost 10 bases and 3 bases respectively, with 19 bases between them. Looked up from germline, CDR1 is MNHEY and CDR2 is SMNVEV (reference sequence). The CDR3 runs 14 residues. CDR3 coding DNA: TGTGCCACCAGGGGGGCAGGGGGAATCTACGAGCAGTACTTC. Residues: CATRGAGGIYEQYF.

The chain employs TRBV7-4 and TRBJ2-2, with D possibly TRBD1 on 5 matching bases. V lost 6 bases and J 0 bases, leaving 17 bases between the germline ends. The CDR3 spans 17 residues. CDR1 SGHVT and CDR2 SQSDAQ come from the germline V gene. This CDR3 is CASRLFRTYPNTGELFF. The CDR3, as DNA: TGTGCCAGCAGATTGTTCCGGACATACCCGAACACCGGGGAGCTGTTTTTT.

This chain joins TRBV28 and TRBJ1-1; no clear D gene. This CDR3 is 12 amino acids long. V dropped 3 bases and J dropped 12 bases, with 14 bases sitting between them. Germline V gives CDR1 MDHEN, CDR2 SYDVKM. The CDR3 region is CASSLSRVQSFF. Written as DNA, the CDR3 is TGTGCCAGCAGTTTGAGTAGGGTTCAATCTTTCTTT. The variable domain in full, completed from reference TRBV28 and TRBJ1-1, reads DVKVTQSSRYLVKRTGEKVFLECVQDMDHENMFWYRQDPGLGLRLIYFSYDVKMKEKGDIPEGYSVSREKKERFSLILESASTNQTSMYLCASSLSRVQSFFGQGTRLTVV.

In the case of this clone: This sample includes further DNA sequences coding for the same CDR3. This sequence joins TRBV19 and TRBJ1-4; 8 bases line up with TRBD1. V trimming: 4 bases; J trimming: 5 bases; junction bases outside the gene matches: 3. CDR3 size: 14 residues. Per germline, CDR1 LNHDA and CDR2 SQIVND (reference sequence). In nucleotides, the CDR3 is TGTGCCAGTAGTAGACAGGGGATCAATGAAAAACTGTTTTTT. This translates into CASSRQGINEKLFF.

The table lists this clone with a count of one. V usage is TRBV27 and J usage is TRBJ1-6; the D is unclear. Germline V lookup: CDR1 MNHEY, CDR2 SMNVEV (reference sequence). The V end was cut by 5 bases, the J end by 7 bases, with 9 bases between. This CDR3 region has 13 residues. The CDR3 DNA is TGTGCCAGCAGTCCACAGCCAAATTCACCCCTCCACTTT. This codes for CASSPQPNSPLHF.

The chain is built from TRBV11-2 and TRBJ2-2; 12 positions match TRBD2. The ends lost 4 bases at V and 7 bases at J; junction bases unmatched: 10. The CDR3 totals 17 residues. Germline CDR1 is SGHAT and CDR2 is FQNNGV. In DNA, the CDR3 is TGTGCCAGCAGCTCCATCCTAGCGGGAGGGCCAAGCGGGGAGCTGTTTTTT. Its translation is CASSSILAGGPSGELFF.

The chain links TRBV9 to TRBJ2-7; TRBD2 matches at 10 bases. Germline trimming cut 0 bases from V and 2 bases from J; bases unmatched to any gene: 5. This CDR3 contains 16 residues. Germline V gives CDR1 SGDLS, CDR2 YYNGEE. CDR3: CASSVEGTSVPYEQYF. The CDR3 nucleotides read TGTGCCAGCAGCGTAGAGGGGACTAGCGTGCCCTACGAGCAGTACTTC.

The chain recombines TRBV6-1 with TRBJ2-7; D might be TRBD1 or TRBD2, each matching 5 bases. The CDR3 contains 14 residues. The germline V gene has CDR1 MNHNS and CDR2 SASEGT. V shed 8 bases and J shed 5 bases, with 19 bases lying between them. CDR3: CASREGTLRHEQYF. CDR3 DNA: TGTGCCAGCCGCGAAGGGACCCTTCGCCACGAGCAGTACTTC.

The chain has TRBV29-1 and TRBJ1-1, with D perhaps TRBD1 (5 bases). This CDR3 has 13 residues. Trimming shortened V by 7 bases and J by 2 bases, and 14 bases separated the two germline ends. Germline CDR1 reads SQVTM; CDR2 reads ANQGSEA. In DNA form, the CDR3 reads TGCAGCGCCCGCGCAGGGTCTAACACTGAAGCTTTCTTT. This gives the protein CSARAGSNTEAFF.

The chain couples TRBV6-6 to TRBJ2-7; no reliable D call. The CDR3 is 15 residues long. CDR1 and CDR2 (germline): MNHNY, SVGAGI (reference sequence). Trimming pared 2 bases from V and 0 bases from J, leaving 11 bases between. In DNA, the CDR3 is TGTGCCAGCAGTTACACAAGGACCGCCTCCTACGAGCAGTACTTC. Its translation is CASSYTRTASYEQYF.

This chain connects TRBV7-4 to TRBJ2-7; D is ambiguous. CDR3 length equals 16 residues. CDR1 SGHVT and CDR2 SQSDAQ come from the germline V gene. Trimming left V 5 bases short and J 1 base short, with 18 bases between. The CDR3: CASSPFIEVRSYEQYF. CDR3 in DNA: TGTGCCAGCAGCCCTTTTATCGAAGTTAGGTCCTACGAGCAGTACTTC.

CDR3 in amino acids: CASSLLNYGYTF. In nucleotides, the CDR3 is TGTGCCAGCAGCTTACTTAACTATGGCTACACCTTC. The V and J genes are TRBV7-2 and TRBJ1-2; no firm D call. Trimming removed 2 bases from V and 1 base from J, with 2 bases in between. This CDR3 spans 12 amino acids. CDR1 and CDR2 (germline): SGHTA, FQGNSA.

This chain links TRBV4-2 with TRBJ2-1; TRBD1 matches at 8 bases. V was pared by 5 bases and J by 4 bases, with 13 bases of the junction left unmatched. Germline-derived CDR1 and CDR2 are LGHNA and YNFKEQ. The CDR3 totals 17 residues. Here the CDR3 reads CASSFRGQELRYNEQFF. DNA for the CDR3: TGTGCCAGCAGCTTTCGGGGACAGGAATTACGTTACAATGAGCAGTTCTTC.

The chain couples TRBV30 to TRBJ1-1; D is uncertain. The germline CDR1 and CDR2 sequences are GTSNPN and SVGIG (reference sequence). The CDR3 contains 14 residues. With 0 bases removed from V and 6 bases from J, the gap between germline ends came to 14 bases. Here the CDR3 DNA reads TGTGCCTGGAGTGTGGCTTTTGGGTCCGCTGAAGCTTTCTTT. Its protein product is CAWSVAFGSAEAFF.

The genes are TRBV6-5 and TRBJ1-2; TRBD1 aligns across 8 bases. Germline V gene data show CDR1 as MNHEY and CDR2 as SVGAGI. The length of the CDR3 is 13 residues. With V trimmed by 6 bases and J by 6 bases, 6 bases remained unmatched. In DNA form, the CDR3 reads TGTGCCAGCAGGCCAGGGGGCTCCAATGGCTACACCTTC. Amino acid sequence: CASRPGGSNGYTF.

V and J are TRBV10-3 and TRBJ2-1; D may be TRBD2 (5 bases). Deletions cut 6 bases from V and 4 bases from J, with 10 bases between. Germline V gene lookup returns CDR1 ENHRY and CDR2 SYGVKD. The CDR3 loop spans 13 amino acids. The CDR3 nucleotides read TGTGCCATCAGGAGGGATGCTTACAATGAGCAGTTCTTC. Residues: CAIRRDAYNEQFF.

The chain joins TRBV18 to TRBJ2-7; a possible D gene is TRBD2 (6 bases). In germline, CDR1 is KGHSH, CDR2 LQKENI. The CDR3 totals 16 residues. Trimming removed 6 bases at V and 1 base at J, with 19 bases between. In DNA, the CDR3 is TGTGCCAGCTCCCCGGGGGTCGACAGTAGATCCTACGAGCAGTACTTC. It yields the protein CASSPGVDSRSYEQYF.

This clone showed up just once. Other nucleotide sequences from this sample produce the same CDR3. This sequence joins TRBV5-4 and TRBJ2-6; D gene ambiguous. This CDR3 has 14 amino acids. V was trimmed by 0 bases and J by 3 bases, leaving 4 bases between them. Germline values: CDR1 SGHNT, CDR2 YYREEE (reference sequence). The DNA for the CDR3 is TGTGCCAGCAGCTTGGATAGTGGGGCCAACGTCCTGACTTTC. Its protein product is CASSLDSGANVLTF.